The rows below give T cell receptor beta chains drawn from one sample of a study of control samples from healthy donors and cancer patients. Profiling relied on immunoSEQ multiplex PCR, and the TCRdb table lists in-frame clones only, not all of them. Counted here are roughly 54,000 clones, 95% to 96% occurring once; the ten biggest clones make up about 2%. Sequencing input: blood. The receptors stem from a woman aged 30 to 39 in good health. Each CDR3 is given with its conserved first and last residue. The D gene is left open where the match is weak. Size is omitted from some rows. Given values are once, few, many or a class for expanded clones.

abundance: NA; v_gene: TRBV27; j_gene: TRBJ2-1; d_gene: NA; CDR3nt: TGTGCCAGCAGTTTCGGCGGCCTCAGGAAGTTCTTC; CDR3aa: CASSFGGLRKFF
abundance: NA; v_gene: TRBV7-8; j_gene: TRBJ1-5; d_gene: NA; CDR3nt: TGTGCCAGCAGCGCCCAAGGGGGGGATGTAGTCGGTCAGCCCCAGCATTTT; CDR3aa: CASSAQGGDVVGQPQHF
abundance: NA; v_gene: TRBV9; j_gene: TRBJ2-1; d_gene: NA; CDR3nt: TGTGCCAGCAGCCCCAGGATCAAAGAGAATAGGGGTGAGCAGTTCTTC; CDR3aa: CASSPRIKENRGEQFF
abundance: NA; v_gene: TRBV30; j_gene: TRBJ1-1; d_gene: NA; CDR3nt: TGTGCCTGGAGGTGGCAGGGTGGGACTGAAGCTTTCTTT; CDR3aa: CAWRWQGGTEAFF
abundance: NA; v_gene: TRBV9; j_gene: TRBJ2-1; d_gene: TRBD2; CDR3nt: TGTGCCAGCAGCGTCCTAGCGGGAGGGCGTGAGCAGTTCTTC; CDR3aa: CASSVLAGGREQFF
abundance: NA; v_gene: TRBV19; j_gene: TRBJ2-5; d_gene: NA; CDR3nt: TGTGCCAGTAGTGGATACCTGTCGGGTTCAGAGACCCAGTACTTC; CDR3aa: CASSGYLSGSETQYF
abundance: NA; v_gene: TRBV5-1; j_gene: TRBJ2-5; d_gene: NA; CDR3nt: TGCGCCAGCAGCCCCGCGGGAAAAGAGACCCAGTACTTC; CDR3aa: CASSPAGKETQYF
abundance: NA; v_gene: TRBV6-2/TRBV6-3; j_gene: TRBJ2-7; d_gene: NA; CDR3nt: TGTGCCAGCAGTTCCCTTCGCGGAAGCAACTACGAGCAGTACTTC; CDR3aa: CASSSLRGSNYEQYF
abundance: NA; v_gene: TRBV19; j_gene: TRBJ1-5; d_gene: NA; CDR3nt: TGTGCCAGTAGTACTTTTGCTTATAGCAATCAGCCCCAGCATTTT; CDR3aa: CASSTFAYSNQPQHF
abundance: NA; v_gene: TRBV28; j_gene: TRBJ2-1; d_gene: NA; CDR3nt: TGTGCCAGCAGTTCCGGGTTCTACAATGAGCAGTTCTTC; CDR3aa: CASSSGFYNEQFF
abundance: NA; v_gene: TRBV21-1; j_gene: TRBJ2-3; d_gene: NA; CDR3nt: TGTGCCAGCAGCAAAGAAGGATTCACTGGAGATACGCAGTATTTT; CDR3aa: CASSKEGFTGDTQYF
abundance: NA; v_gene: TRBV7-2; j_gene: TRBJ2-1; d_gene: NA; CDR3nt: TGTGCCAGCAGCTCCGGGACTTTGAATGAGCAGTTCTTC; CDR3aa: CASSSGTLNEQFF
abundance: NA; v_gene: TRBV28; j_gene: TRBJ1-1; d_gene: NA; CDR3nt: TGTGCCAGCAGTTTGGTGAACACTGAAGCTTTCTTT; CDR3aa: CASSLVNTEAFF
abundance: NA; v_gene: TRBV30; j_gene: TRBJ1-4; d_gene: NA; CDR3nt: TGTGCCTGGAGTGAAGGATCAACTAATGAAAAACTGTTTTTT; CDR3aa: CAWSEGSTNEKLFF
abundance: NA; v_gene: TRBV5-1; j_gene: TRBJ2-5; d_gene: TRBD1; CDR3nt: TGCGCCAGCAGCTCAACGAGGACAGGGCCCGGAGAGACCCAGTACTTC; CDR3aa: CASSSTRTGPGETQYF
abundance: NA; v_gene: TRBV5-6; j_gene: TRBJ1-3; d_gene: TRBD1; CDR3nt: TGTGCCAGCAGCTTCGACAGGGCTGGAAACACCATATATTTT; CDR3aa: CASSFDRAGNTIYF
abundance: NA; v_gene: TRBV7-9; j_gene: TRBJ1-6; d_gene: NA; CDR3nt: TGTGCCAGCAGCCCGAGGACCGAAACGGGGGAGAATTCACCCCTCCACTTT; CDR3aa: CASSPRTETGENSPLHF
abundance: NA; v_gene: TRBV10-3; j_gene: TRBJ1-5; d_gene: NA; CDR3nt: TGTGCCATCAGTGACCCCGGCGTGGTCCGGAACTCCCAGCCCCAGCATTTT; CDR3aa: CAISDPGVVRNSQPQHF
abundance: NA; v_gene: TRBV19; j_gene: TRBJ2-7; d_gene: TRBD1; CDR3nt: TGTGCCAGTAGTATAGTCGACAGGGATATCAACGAGCAGTACTTC; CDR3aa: CASSIVDRDINEQYF
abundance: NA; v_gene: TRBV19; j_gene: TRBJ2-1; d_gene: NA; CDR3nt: TGTGCCAGTAAGGCCAGGGGTGAGGGTAGAGATGAGCAGTTCTTC; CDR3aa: CASKARGEGRDEQFF
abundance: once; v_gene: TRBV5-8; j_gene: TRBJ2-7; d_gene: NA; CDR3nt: TGTGCCAGCAGCTTGGGGGGGCTCCTATACGAGCAGTACTTC; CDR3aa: CASSLGGLLYEQYF
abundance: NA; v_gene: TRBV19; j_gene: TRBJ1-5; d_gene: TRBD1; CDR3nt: TGTGCCAGTAAGCCAAAACAGGGGGGTCTTGGTCAGCCCCAGCATTTT; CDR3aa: CASKPKQGGLGQPQHF
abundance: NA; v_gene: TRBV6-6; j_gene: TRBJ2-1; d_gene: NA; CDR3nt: TGTGCCAGCAGCATCCGCAGCTCCTACAATGAGCAGTTCTTC; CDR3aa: CASSIRSSYNEQFF
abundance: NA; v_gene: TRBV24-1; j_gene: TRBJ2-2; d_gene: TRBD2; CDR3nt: TGTGCTATCAATCAGTACGGGACTACCTCAACGACGAACACCGGGGAGCTGTTTTTT; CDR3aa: CAINQYGTTSTTNTGELFF
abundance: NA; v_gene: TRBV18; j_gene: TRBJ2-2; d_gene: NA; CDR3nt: TGTGCCAGCTCACCTTCCACTGGAGGCGGGGAGCTGTTTTTT; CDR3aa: CASSPSTGGGELFF
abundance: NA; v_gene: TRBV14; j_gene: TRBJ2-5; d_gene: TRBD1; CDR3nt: TGTGCCAGCAGTCGGGACAGGGACGGGCAAGAGACCCAGTACTTC; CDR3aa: CASSRDRDGQETQYF
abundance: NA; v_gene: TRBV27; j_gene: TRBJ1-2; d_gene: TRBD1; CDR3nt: TGTGCCAGCAGTTTCTCTGGGACAGTGAATTTTAACTATGGCTACACCTTC; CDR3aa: CASSFSGTVNFNYGYTF
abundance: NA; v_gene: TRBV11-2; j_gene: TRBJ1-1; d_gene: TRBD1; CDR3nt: TGTGCCAGCAGCTCCCCAATGTCCCGGGACAGGGCGCGATCTTTCTTT; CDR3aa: CASSSPMSRDRARSFF
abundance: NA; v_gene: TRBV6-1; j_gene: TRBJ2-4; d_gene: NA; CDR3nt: TGTGCCAGCAGTGAAAATGAGGGGAGGTACGACATTCAGTACTTC; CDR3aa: CASSENEGRYDIQYF
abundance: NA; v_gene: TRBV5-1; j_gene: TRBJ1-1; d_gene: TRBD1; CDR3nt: TGCGCCAGCGCATATACAGGGGGCGTGAACACTGAAGCTTTCTTT; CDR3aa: CASAYTGGVNTEAFF
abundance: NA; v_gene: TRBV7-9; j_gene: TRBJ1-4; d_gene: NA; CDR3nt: TGTGCCAGCAGCGTCATCCCAACTAATGAAAAACTGTTTTTT; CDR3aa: CASSVIPTNEKLFF
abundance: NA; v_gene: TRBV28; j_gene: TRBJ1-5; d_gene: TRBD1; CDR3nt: TGTGCCAGCAGTTTTCCGCAGCCAGGGGGAAATCAGCCCCAGCATTTT; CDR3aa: CASSFPQPGGNQPQHF
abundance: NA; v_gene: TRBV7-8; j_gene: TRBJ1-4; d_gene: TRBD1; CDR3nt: TGTGCCAGCAGCTACCAGGGGGCGGGAGAAAAACTGTTTTTT; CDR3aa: CASSYQGAGEKLFF
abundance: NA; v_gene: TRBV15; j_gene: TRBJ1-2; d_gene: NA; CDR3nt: TGTGCCACCAGCAGAGTAGGGGTGGGCAGTTCGGAGGGCTACACCTTC; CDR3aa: CATSRVGVGSSEGYTF
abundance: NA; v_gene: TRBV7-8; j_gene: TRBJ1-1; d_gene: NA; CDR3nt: TGTGCCAGCAGCTTAGGGGCCACTGAAGCTTTCTTT; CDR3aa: CASSLGATEAFF
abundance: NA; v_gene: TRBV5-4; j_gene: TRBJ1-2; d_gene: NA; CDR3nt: TGTGCCAGCAGCTGGGCCCCAGTCAACTATGGCTACACCTTC; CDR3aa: CASSWAPVNYGYTF
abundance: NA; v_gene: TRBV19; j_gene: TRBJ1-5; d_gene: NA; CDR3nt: TGTGCCAGTGCCAACATACGACGACAGCAAAATCAGCCCCAGCATTTT; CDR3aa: CASANIRRQQNQPQHF
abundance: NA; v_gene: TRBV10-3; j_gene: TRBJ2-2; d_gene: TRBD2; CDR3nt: TGTGCCATCAGTGAGTCTTGGGAGGGCGGGGAGCTGTTTTTT; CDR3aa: CAISESWEGGELFF
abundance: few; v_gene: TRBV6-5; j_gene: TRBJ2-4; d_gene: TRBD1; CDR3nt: TGTGCCAGCAGCAGAGGACAGGGGGGAAACATTCAGTACTTC; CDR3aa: CASSRGQGGNIQYF